The sequence of this T cell receptor (beta chain) was determined in a study of shared clonotypes between healthy human individuals. Study details: The cohort had two women and three men, ages 18 to 49. Study-level results: The sole specimen, blood, was sampled, and tissue repertoires likely differ.

Points on this clone: As yet, its antigen is unknown.

Donors were Caucasian adults residing in Nashville, Tennessee, USA. Libraries were prepared by immunoSEQ multiplex PCR; TCRdb keeps only in-frame clonotypes and omits some of them. Found here are a few million clones, just over 90% of them singletons; the top ten hold more than 0.12%. There are 13 residues in the CDR3. Germline V gene lookup returns CDR1 SNHLY and CDR2 FYNNEI. V shed 4 bases and J 7 bases; nucleotides not matched to a gene: 2. The sequencing sample was made of naive CD4+ T cells sorted from blood. Subset specified: CD45RA+ positively selected. This TCR came from a man younger than 35 in good health. This rearrangement joins TRBV2 to TRBJ1-5; the match to TRBD1 covers 9 bases. The CDR3 sequence: CASSGTGEQPQHF. In DNA, the CDR3 is TGTGCCAGCAGTGGGACAGGGGAGCAGCCCCAGCATTTT.